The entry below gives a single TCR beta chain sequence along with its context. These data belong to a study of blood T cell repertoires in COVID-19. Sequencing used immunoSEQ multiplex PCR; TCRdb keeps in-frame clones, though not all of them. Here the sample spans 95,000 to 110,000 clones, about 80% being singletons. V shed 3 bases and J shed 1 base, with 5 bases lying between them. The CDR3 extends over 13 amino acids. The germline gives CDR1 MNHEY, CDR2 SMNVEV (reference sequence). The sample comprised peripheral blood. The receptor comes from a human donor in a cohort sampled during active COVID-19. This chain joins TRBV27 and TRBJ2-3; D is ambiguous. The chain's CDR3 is CASSFQGTDTQYF. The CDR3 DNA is TGTGCCAGCAGTTTCCAGGGCACAGATACGCAGTATTTT.